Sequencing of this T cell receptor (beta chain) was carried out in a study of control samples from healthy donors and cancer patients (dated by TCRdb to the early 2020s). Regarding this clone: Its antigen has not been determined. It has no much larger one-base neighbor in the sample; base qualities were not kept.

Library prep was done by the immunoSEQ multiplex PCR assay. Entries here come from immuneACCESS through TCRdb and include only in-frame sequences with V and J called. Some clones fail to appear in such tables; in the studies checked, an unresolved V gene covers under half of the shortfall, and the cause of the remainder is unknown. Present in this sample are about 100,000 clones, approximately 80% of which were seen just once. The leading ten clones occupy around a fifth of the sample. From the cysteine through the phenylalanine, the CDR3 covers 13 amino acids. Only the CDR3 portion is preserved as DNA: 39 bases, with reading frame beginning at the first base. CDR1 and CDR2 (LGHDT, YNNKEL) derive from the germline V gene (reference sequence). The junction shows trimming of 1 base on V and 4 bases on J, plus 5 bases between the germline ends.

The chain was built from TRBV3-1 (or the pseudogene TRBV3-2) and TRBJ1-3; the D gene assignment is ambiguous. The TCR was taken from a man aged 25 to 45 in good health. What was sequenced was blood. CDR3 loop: CASSQGGGNTIYF. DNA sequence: TGTGCCAGCAGCCAAGGAGGGGGAAACACCATATATTTT.